A single sample is the source of the 3 T cell receptor beta chains below, sequenced in a study of shared clonotypes between healthy human individuals (TCRdb year 2020). Library generation was performed with the immunoSEQ multiplex PCR assay. TCRdb obtained this table from immuneACCESS and retained in-frame rearrangements with V and J assigned. These tables miss some clones; where compared with another copy, unresolved V genes account for less than half of the shortfall, and the remainder is unexplained. Counted in this sample were approximately 2.5 million clones; under 95% of them appeared once. Of the sample, 0.36% falls within the top ten clones. Sample: naive CD4+ T cells from PBMCs. Taken with the paper, the label for cell subset or site translates to: CD45RA+ positively selected. The receptors come from a man younger than 35 in good health. Some clones in this sample may be carry-over from other donors' samples.

The chain employs TRBV6-1 and TRBJ1-1, with D possibly being TRBD1 (6 bases). V was cut by 6 bases and J by 5 bases, with 13 bases left in between. CDR1 MNHNS and CDR2 SASEGT come from the germline V gene. This CDR3 contains 13 residues. The CDR3 sequence: CASRYRVGTEAFF. CDR3 nucleotide sequence: TGTGCCAGCAGGTACAGGGTAGGGACTGAAGCTTTCTTT.

The chain is built from TRBV28 and TRBJ2-7, with D perhaps matching TRBD1 or TRBD2 (5 bases each). The CDR3 is 13 amino acids. In germline, CDR1 is MDHEN, CDR2 SYDVKM. Deletions cut 5 bases from V and 3 bases from J, with 11 bases between. CDR3 loop: CASSDWDGYEQYF. As DNA, the CDR3 is TGTGCCAGCAGTGATTGGGACGGCTACGAGCAGTACTTC.

A few counts support this clone. This chain joins TRBV7-9 and TRBJ2-1; the match to TRBD2 covers 8 bases. CDR3 length: 12 residues. J was trimmed by 16 bases and V by 5 bases; bases with no gene match: 10. Germline CDR1 is SEHNR and CDR2 is FQNEAQ (reference sequence). The CDR3 loop is CASSASGGPEFF. Written as DNA, the CDR3 is TGTGCCAGCAGCGCCTCGGGAGGGCCGGAATTCTTC. Full variable domain (outside the CDR3, taken from reference TRBV7-9 and TRBJ2-1): DTGVSQNPRHKITKRGQNVTFRCDPISEHNRLYWYRQTLGQGPEFLTYFQNEAQLEKSRLLSDRFSAERPKGSFSTLEIQRTEQGDSAMYLCASSASGGPEFFGPGTRLTVL.